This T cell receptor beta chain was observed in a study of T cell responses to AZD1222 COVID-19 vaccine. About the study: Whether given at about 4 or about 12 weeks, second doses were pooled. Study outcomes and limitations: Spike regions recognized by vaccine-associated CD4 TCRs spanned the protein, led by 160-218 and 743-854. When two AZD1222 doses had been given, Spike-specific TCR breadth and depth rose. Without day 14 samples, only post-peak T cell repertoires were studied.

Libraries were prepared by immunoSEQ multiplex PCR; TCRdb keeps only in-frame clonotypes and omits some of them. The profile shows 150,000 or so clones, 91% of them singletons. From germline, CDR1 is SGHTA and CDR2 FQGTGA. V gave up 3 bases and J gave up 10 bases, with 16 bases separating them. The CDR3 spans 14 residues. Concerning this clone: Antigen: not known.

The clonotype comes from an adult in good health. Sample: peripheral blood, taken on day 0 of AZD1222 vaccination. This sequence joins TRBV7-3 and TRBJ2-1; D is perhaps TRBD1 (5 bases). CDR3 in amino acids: CASSFSKTATEQFF. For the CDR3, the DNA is TGTGCCAGCAGCTTTAGTAAGACAGCAACGGAGCAGTTCTTC.